The 18 T cell receptor beta chains presented below share a single source sample, sequenced in a study of blood T cell repertoires in COVID-19. Data came from immunoSEQ multiplex PCR; TCRdb stores just in-frame clones and leaves some out. This sample has 15,000 to 20,000 clones; 85% to 90% occur once, and the top ten carry roughly 32%. The source material was peripheral blood. The source of these receptors is a woman of 80 years or more with COVID-19, enrolled during active disease.

The V gene is TRBV2, the J gene TRBJ2-7; 7 nucleotides align to TRBD2. Germline values: CDR1 SNHLY, CDR2 FYNNEI. The CDR3 covers 15 residues. V lost 2 bases and J lost 2; bases outside the gene matches: 6. The DNA for the CDR3 is TGTGCCAGCAGTGAACAGGGACTACCAACCTACGAGCAGTACTTC. As protein: CASSEQGLPTYEQYF. The entire variable domain, with the rest obtained from reference TRBV2 and TRBJ2-7, is as follows: EPEVTQTPSHQVTQMGQEVILRCVPISNHLYFYWYRQILGQKVEFLVSFYNNEISEKSEIFDDQFSVERPDGSNFTLKIRSTKLEDSAMYFCASSEQGLPTYEQYFGPGTRLTVT.

The V and J genes are TRBV11-2 and TRBJ2-7; D not certain. From germline, CDR1 is SGHAT and CDR2 FQNNGV. This CDR3 region has 14 residues. V was clipped by 3 bases and J by 0 bases, with 9 bases between them. The CDR3 DNA reads TGTGCCAGCAGCTTTTTCGGAGACTCCTACGAGCAGTACTTC. Translating gives CASSFFGDSYEQYF.

The chain links TRBV15 to TRBJ2-3; the D gene is possibly TRBD2 (5 bases). CDR1 LNHNV and CDR2 YYDKDF come from the germline V gene (reference sequence). CDR3 length: 14 residues. Here the CDR3 DNA reads TGTGCAACGGGAAGATCGGGGAGCACAGATACGCAGTATTTT. The encoded protein is CATGRSGSTDTQYF.

This rearrangement joins TRBV6-2 or TRBV6-3 to TRBJ2-1, with D perhaps matching TRBD2 (5 bases). This CDR3 spans 14 amino acids. Germline assignment: CDR1 MNHEY and CDR2 SVGEGT. The ends were cut back, 5 bases at V and 6 bases at J, with 14 bases in the middle. The CDR3 DNA reads TGTGCCAGCAGTCCACCCGCTCGGGGCAATGAGCAGTTCTTC. Its protein product is CASSPPARGNEQFF.

The rearrangement links TRBV20-1 to TRBJ1-1; D uncertain. The CDR3 is 11 amino acids. Germline assignment: CDR1 DFQATT and CDR2 SNEGSKA (reference sequence). The ends were cut back, 6 bases at V and 7 bases at J, with 12 bases in the middle. CDR3 in amino acids: CSAPLGIEAFF. In nucleotides, the CDR3 is TGCAGTGCCCCTCTAGGCATTGAAGCTTTCTTT.

This chain connects TRBV5-4 to TRBJ2-5; 8 bases agree with TRBD2. In germline, CDR1 is SGHNT, CDR2 YYREEE (reference sequence). J gave up 5 bases and V 1 base, and 4 bases lay outside the gene matches. The length of the CDR3 is 14 residues. In DNA form, the CDR3 reads TGTGCCAGCAGCTTGCAGGGACTAGTGGAGACCCAGTACTTC. Translating it yields CASSLQGLVETQYF. The full variable domain, with the rest looked up from reference TRBV5-4 and TRBJ2-5, is ETGVTQSPTHLIKTRGQQVTLRCSSQSGHNTVSWYQQALGQGPQFIFQYYREEENGRGNFPPRFSGLQFPNYSSELNVNALELDDSALYLCASSLQGLVETQYFGPGTRLLVL.

The CDR3 nucleotides are TGTGCCAGCAGTCCCGGGACAGGGAGTGAAAAACTGTTTTTT. Protein sequence: CASSPGTGSEKLFF. This chain joins TRBV6-5 and TRBJ1-4; 9 bases line up with TRBD1. The CDR3 extends over 14 amino acids. Germline V gives CDR1 MNHEY, CDR2 SVGAGI. With V trimmed by 5 bases and J by 7 bases, 5 bases remained unmatched.

This clone was observed a few times. The V call is TRBV25-1, the J call TRBJ1-2; TRBD1 matches at 9 bases. This CDR3 is built from 13 residues. With 2 bases clipped from V and 8 bases from J, the junction kept 3 bases outside the gene matches. CDR1 MGHDK and CDR2 SYGVNS come from the germline V gene. CDR3 nucleotide sequence: TGTGCCAGCAGTGAACACAGGGGGCAAGGCTACACCTTC. This codes for CASSEHRGQGYTF.

The chain links TRBV7-3 to TRBJ2-1; 7 positions match TRBD2. The CDR3 is 17 amino acids. V lost 5 bases to trimming and J lost 0 bases; unmatched junction nucleotides: 10. Germline CDR1 and CDR2: SGHTA and FQGTGA. The CDR3 region is CASSIRGGGSSYNEQFF. The CDR3 coding sequence is TGTGCCAGCAGCATAAGAGGCGGGGGAAGCTCCTACAATGAGCAGTTCTTC.

The chain has TRBV27 and TRBJ2-3; possibly TRBD2 for D (6 bases). In germline, CDR1 is MNHEY, CDR2 SMNVEV (reference sequence). The CDR3 covers 13 residues. The V gene lost 6 bases and the J gene lost 1 base, with 8 bases spanning the gap. The CDR3 here is CASSPGGTDTQYF. Written as DNA, the CDR3 is TGTGCCAGCAGCCCGGGGGGCACAGATACGCAGTATTTT.

The V and J genes are TRBV7-2 and TRBJ1-1; 10 bases match TRBD1. This CDR3 has 17 amino acids. The V gene's germline CDR1 is SGHTA and CDR2 FQGNSA. Trimming cost V 0 bases and J 4 bases; bases outside gene matches: 8. The CDR3 nucleotides are TGTGCCAGCAGCTTAGCGCGGACAGGGGGAAGGGGCACTGAAGCTTTCTTT. It specifies CASSLARTGGRGTEAFF.

This chain connects TRBV27 to TRBJ1-1, with D unclear. Trimming shortened V by 2 bases and J by 0 bases, and 10 bases separated the two germline ends. In germline, CDR1 is MNHEY, CDR2 SMNVEV (reference sequence). The CDR3 covers 15 residues. CDR3 in DNA: TGTGCCAGCAGTTTAACTACCCCCTTGAACACTGAAGCTTTCTTT. Residues: CASSLTTPLNTEAFF.

The CDR3 spells CASSRLGVGYTF. Here the CDR3 DNA reads TGTGCCAGCAGCCGCCTGGGAGTTGGCTACACCTTC. The chain carries TRBV12-3 or TRBV12-4 and TRBJ1-2; no firm D call. The CDR3 is 12 amino acids. The V end was cut by 6 bases, the J end by 7 bases, with 12 bases between.

This clone has only one observation. This chain connects TRBV27 to TRBJ2-3; the D is unclear. There are 14 residues in the CDR3. With 8 bases removed from V and 2 bases from J, the gap between germline ends came to 14 bases. Germline lookup yields CDR1 MNHEY and CDR2 SMNVEV (reference sequence). CDR3 amino acids: CASLPLVNTDTQYF. CDR3 coding DNA: TGTGCCAGCCTTCCACTGGTAAACACAGATACGCAGTATTTT.

The chain has TRBV7-3 and TRBJ2-3, with TRBD1 as a possible D gene (5 bases). V gave up 5 bases and J gave up 2 bases, with 14 bases separating them. The germline CDR1 and CDR2 sequences are SGHTA and FQGTGA. The CDR3 has 15 residues. The CDR3 coding sequence is TGTGCCAGCAGCATTACAGGCCCCCCCACAGATACGCAGTATTTT. Translating gives CASSITGPPTDTQYF.

The J gene is TRBJ2-3, the V gene TRBV6-5, with 7 bases aligning to TRBD1. The ends lost 5 bases at V and 0 bases at J; junction bases unmatched: 2. The CDR3 totals 14 residues. Germline V lookup: CDR1 MNHEY, CDR2 SVGAGI. The DNA for the CDR3 is TGTGCCAGCAGTCCGACAGGGAGCACAGATACGCAGTATTTT. Its protein product is CASSPTGSTDTQYF.

V is TRBV11-2 and J is TRBJ2-7; D not resolved. Trimming took off 5 bases at V and 2 bases at J, with 10 bases between the two ends. The germline V gene has CDR1 SGHAT and CDR2 FQNNGV. There are 13 residues in the CDR3. For the CDR3, the DNA is TGTGCCAGCAGCCCCGGGTCAGCCTACGAGCAGTACTTC. This translates into CASSPGSAYEQYF.

J is TRBJ2-2 and V is TRBV7-2; TRBD2 matches 7 bases. The germline V gene has CDR1 SGHTA and CDR2 FQGNSA. The CDR3 length is 15 residues. Germline trimming cut 6 bases from V and 0 bases from J; bases unmatched to any gene: 4. CDR3 in DNA: TGTGCCAGCAGACGTCTAGCGGCGAACACCGGGGAGCTGTTTTTT. It is translated as CASRRLAANTGELFF. The full variable domain, completed using reference TRBV7-2 and TRBJ2-2, is GAGVSQSPSNKVTEKGKDVELRCDPISGHTALYWYRQSLGQGLEFLIYFQGNSAPDKSGLPSDRFSAERTGGSVSTLTIQRTQQEDSAVYLCASRRLAANTGELFFGEGSRLTVL.